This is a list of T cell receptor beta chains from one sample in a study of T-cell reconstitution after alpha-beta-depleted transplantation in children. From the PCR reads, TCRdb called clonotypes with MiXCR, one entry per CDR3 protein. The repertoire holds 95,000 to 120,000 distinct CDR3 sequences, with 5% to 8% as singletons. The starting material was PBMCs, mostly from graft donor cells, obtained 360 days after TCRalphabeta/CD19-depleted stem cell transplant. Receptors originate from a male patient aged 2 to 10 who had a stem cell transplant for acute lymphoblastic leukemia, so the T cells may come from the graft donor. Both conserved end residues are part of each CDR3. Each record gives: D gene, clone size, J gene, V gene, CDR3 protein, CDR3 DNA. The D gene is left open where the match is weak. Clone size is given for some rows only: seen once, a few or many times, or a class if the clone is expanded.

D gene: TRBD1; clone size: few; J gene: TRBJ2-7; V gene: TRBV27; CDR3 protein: CASSKRDRVPYEQYF; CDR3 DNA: TGTGCCAGCAGTAAGCGGGACAGGGTACCCTACGAGCAGTACTTC
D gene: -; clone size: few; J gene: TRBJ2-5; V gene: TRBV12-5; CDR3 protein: CASALGGAAETQYF; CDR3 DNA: TGTGCTAGTGCCCTGGGGGGGGCGGCTGAGACCCAGTACTTC
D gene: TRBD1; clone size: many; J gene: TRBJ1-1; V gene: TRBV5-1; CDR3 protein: CASSWDRTNTEAFF; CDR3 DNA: TGCGCCAGCAGCTGGGACAGGACGAACACTGAAGCTTTCTTT
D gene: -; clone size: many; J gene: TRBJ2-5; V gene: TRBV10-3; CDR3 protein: CAISAEGQETQYF; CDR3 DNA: TGTGCCATCAGCGCGGAGGGCCAAGAGACCCAGTACTTC
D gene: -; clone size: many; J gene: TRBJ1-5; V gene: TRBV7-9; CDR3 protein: CASSLVGPGHQPQHF; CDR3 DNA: TGTGCCAGCAGCTTAGTGGGTCCGGGACATCAGCCCCAGCATTTT
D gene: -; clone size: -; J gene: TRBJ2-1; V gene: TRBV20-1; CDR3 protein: CSAPRRAYNEQFF; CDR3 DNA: TGCAGTGCTCCCAGGAGGGCCTACAATGAGCAGTTCTTC
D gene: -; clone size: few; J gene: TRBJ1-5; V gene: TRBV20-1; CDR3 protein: CSARQRNQPQHF; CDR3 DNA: TGCAGTGCTAGACAGCGCAATCAGCCCCAGCATTTT
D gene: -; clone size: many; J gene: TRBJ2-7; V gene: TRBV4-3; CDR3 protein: CASSQETVFLYEQYF; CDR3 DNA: TGCGCCAGCAGCCAAGAAACCGTATTTCTTTACGAGCAGTACTTC
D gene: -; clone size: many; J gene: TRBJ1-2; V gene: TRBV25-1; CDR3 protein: CASSEEVTDPYGYTF; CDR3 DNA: TGTGCCAGCAGTGAAGAGGTGACAGATCCCTATGGCTACACCTTC
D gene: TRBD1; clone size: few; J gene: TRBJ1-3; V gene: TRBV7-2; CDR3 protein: CASSPRTGSGNTIYF; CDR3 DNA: TGTGCCAGCAGCCCAAGGACAGGGTCGGGAAACACCATATATTTT
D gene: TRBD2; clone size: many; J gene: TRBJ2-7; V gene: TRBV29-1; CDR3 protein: CSVEGSASGGNSYEQYF; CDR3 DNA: TGCAGCGTTGAAGGCTCGGCTAGCGGGGGGAACTCCTACGAGCAGTACTTC
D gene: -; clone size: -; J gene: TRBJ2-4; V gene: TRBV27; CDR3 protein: CASSLSGGATRNIQYF; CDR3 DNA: TGTGCCAGCAGTTTATCTGGGGGGGCGACCAGAAACATTCAGTACTTC
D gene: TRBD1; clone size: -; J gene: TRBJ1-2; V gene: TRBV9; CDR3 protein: CASSAGQGAFNYGYTF; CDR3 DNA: TGTGCCAGCAGCGCCGGACAGGGGGCGTTTAACTATGGCTACACCTTC
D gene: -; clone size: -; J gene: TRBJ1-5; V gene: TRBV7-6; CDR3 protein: CASSLREGREPQHF; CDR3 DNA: TGTGCCAGCAGCCTCCGGGAGGGGAGGGAGCCCCAGCATTTT
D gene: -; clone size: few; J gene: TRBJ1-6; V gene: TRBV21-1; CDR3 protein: CASIKRGHPSSYNSPLHF; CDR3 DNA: TGTGCCAGCATCAAGCGGGGGCACCCGAGCTCCTATAATTCACCCCTCCACTTT
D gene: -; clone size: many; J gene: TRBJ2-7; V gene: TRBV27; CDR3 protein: CASSPGGELVEQYF; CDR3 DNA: TGTGCCAGCAGTCCAGGAGGAGAACTAGTCGAGCAGTACTTC
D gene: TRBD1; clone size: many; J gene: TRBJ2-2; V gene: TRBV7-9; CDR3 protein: CASSPPDRASTGELFF; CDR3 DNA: TGTGCCAGCAGCCCCCCCGACAGGGCGAGCACCGGGGAGCTGTTTTTT
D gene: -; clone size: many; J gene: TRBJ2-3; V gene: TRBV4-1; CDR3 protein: CASSREGTLTDTQYF; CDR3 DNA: TGCGCCAGCAGCCGGGAAGGGACTCTCACAGATACGCAGTATTTT
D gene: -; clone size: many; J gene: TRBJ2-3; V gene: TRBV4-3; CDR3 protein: CASSQDRVPTDTQYF; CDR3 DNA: TGCGCCAGCAGCCAAGATCGGGTCCCCACAGATACGCAGTATTTT
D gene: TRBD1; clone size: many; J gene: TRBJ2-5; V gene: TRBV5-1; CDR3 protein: CASSLWTGEETQYF; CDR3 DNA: TGCGCCAGCAGCTTGTGGACAGGGGAAGAGACCCAGTACTTC
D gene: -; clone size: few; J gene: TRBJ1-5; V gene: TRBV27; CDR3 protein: CASSLGGRDQPQHF; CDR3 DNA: TGTGCCAGCAGTTTGGGGGGGAGGGATCAGCCCCAGCATTTT
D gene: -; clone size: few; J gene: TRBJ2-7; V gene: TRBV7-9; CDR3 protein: CASSLAGVAYEQYF; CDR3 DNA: TGTGCCAGCAGCTTAGCCGGGGTCGCCTACGAGCAGTACTTC
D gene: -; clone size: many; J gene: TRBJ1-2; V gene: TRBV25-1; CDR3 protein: CASSEYPASGYTF; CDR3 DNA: TGTGCCAGCAGTGAATACCCGGCGAGTGGCTACACCTTC
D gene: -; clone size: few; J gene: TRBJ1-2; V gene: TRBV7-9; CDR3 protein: CASSLEGNYGYTF; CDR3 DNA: TGTGCCAGCAGCTTAGAAGGCAACTATGGCTACACCTTC
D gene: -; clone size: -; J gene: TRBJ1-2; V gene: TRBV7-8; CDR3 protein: CASSLNQKLGYTF; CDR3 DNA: TGTGCCAGCAGCTTAAACCAAAAGTTGGGCTACACCTTC
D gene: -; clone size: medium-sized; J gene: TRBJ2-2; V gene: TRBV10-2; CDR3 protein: CASSETLKLFTGELFF; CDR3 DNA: TGCGCCAGCAGTGAGACCCTCAAACTTTTTACCGGGGAGCTGTTTTTT
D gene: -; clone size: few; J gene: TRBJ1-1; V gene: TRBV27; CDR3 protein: CASSSSGGTEAFF; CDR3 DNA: TGTGCCAGCAGTTCCTCGGGGGGCACTGAAGCTTTCTTT
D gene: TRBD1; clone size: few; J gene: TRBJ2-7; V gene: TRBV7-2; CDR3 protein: CASSLMDRVISYEQYF; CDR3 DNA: TGTGCCAGCAGCTTGATGGACAGGGTAATCTCCTACGAGCAGTACTTC
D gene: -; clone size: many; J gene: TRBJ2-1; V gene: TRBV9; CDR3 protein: CASSVAGEQFF; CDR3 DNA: TGTGCCAGCAGCGTAGCGGGTGAGCAGTTCTTC
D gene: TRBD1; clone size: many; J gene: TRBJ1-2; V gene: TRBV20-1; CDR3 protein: CSAIDRDRWVDYGYTF; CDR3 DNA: TGCAGTGCTATTGACAGGGACCGGTGGGTTGACTATGGCTACACCTTC
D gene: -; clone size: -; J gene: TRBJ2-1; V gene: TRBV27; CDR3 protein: CASKEAGRYNEQFF; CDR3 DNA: TGTGCCAGCAAGGAGGCAGGGCGGTACAATGAGCAGTTCTTC